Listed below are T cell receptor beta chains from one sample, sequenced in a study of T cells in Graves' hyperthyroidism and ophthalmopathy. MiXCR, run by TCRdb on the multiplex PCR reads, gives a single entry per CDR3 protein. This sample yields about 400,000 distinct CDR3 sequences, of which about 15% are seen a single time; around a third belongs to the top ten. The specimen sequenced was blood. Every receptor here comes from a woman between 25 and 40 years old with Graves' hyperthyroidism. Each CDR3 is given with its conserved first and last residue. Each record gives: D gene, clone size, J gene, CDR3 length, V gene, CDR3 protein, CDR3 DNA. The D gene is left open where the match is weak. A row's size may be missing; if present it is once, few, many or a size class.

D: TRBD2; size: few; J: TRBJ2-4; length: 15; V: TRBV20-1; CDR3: CSARGTSGIKNIQYF; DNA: TGCAGTGCTAGGGGGACTAGCGGGATTAAAAACATTCAGTACTTC
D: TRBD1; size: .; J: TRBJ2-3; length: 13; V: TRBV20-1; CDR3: CSLQGAGTDTQYF; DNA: TGCAGCCTACAGGGGGCTGGGACAGATACGCAGTATTTT
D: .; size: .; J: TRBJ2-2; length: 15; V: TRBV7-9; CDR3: CASEPVARNTGELFF; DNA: TGTGCCAGCGAACCGGTGGCGCGTAACACCGGGGAGCTGTTTTTT
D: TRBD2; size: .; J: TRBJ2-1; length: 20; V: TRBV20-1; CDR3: CSARSAGTSGSLSSYNEQFF; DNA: TGCAGTGCTAGATCCGCCGGGACTAGCGGGAGCCTTAGCTCCTACAATGAGCAGTTCTTC
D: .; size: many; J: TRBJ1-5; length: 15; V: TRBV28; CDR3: CASSQGSKGNQPQHF; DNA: TGTGCCAGCAGTCAGGGGTCGAAAGGCAATCAGCCCCAGCATTTT
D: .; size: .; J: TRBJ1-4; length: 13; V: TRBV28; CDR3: CASSLRINEKLFF; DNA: TGTGCCAGCAGTTTACGGATAAATGAAAAACTGTTTTTT
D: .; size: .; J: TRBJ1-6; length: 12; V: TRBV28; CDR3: CATNKQNSPLHF; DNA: TGTGCCACAAATAAACAGAATTCACCCCTCCACTTT
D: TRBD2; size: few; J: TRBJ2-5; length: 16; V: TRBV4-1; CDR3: CASSQEGLAGVETQYF; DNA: TGCGCCAGCAGCCAAGAAGGACTAGCGGGAGTTGAGACCCAGTACTTC
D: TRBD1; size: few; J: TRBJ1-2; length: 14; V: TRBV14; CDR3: CASSEQGAAYGYTF; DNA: TGTGCCAGCAGCGAACAGGGGGCGGCATATGGCTACACCTTC
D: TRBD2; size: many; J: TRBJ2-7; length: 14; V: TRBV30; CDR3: CAWSVQAGSLEQYF; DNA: TGTGCCTGGAGTGTACAAGCGGGAAGTCTTGAGCAGTACTTC